This section outlines one T cell receptor beta chain sequence together with its context. Antigen specificity is unknown. Sequence at one end of the junction differs from germline and may be a read error. The data were taken from a study of shared clonotypes between healthy human individuals. Study information: In total, the donors were two women and a few men aged 18 to 49. Study observations and caveats: Compared with clonotypes that all four donors shared, non-shared clonotypes had lower generation probabilities. The authors expected sequencing depth to affect clonotype sharing among donors.

Repertoires were generated with immunoSEQ multiplex PCR, while TCRdb's copy carries only in-frame clones and drops some. Of roughly 2.2 million clones detected, 85% to 95% appear once; the ten largest clones hold under 0.45%. The germline V gene has CDR1 SGHAT and CDR2 FQNNGV. The CDR3 is made up of 13 amino acids. The chain joins TRBV11-2 to TRBJ2-7; possibly TRBD1 or TRBD2 for D (7 bases each). Sequencing used naive CD4+ T cells from PBMCs. The sample's subset: CD45RA+ positively selected. The receptor's source is a man aged 18 to 30 in good health. Some clones in this sample may be carry-over from other donors' samples. This CDR3 reads CASSTQGGTAEDF. CDR3 sequence (DNA): TGTGCCAGCAGCACCCAGGGAGGGACAGCCGAAGACTTC.